This entry describes one TCR beta chain. Its antigen is undetermined. The sample belongs to a study of cytomegalovirus exposure and HLA in healthy donors. Study observations and caveats: Several of the most significant clusters appeared linked to common viral pathogens, based on a later analysis.

Germline assignment: CDR1 SGHTA and CDR2 FQGNSA. After removal of 3 bases from V and 7 bases from J, the junction contained 3 bases not matched to a gene. The CDR3 loop spans 15 amino acids. The PCR was carried out with 60 Vbeta primers and 13 Jbeta primers. This table comes from immunoSEQ multiplex PCR, and its TCRdb copy is limited to in-frame clones, with some not included. Here the sample spans roughly 140,000 clones, approximately 80% being singletons. This chain links TRBV7-2 with TRBJ1-6, with 10 bases matching TRBD1. Input material: PBMCs. This clonotype was sampled from a man aged 25 to 40 in good health and CMV-seropositive. The DNA of the CDR3 is TGTGCCAGCAGCTTCAGACAGGGGGCAAATTCACCCCTCCACTTT. Its protein is CASSFRQGANSPLHF.